These 13 T cell receptor beta chains were sequenced from one sample in a study of cytomegalovirus exposure and HLA in healthy donors. The PCR contained 60 Vbeta and 13 Jbeta primers. Sequencing used immunoSEQ multiplex PCR; TCRdb keeps in-frame clones, though not all of them. The sample yields about 120,000 clones, 75% to 85% seen once. The sample taken for sequencing was PBMCs. The receptors derive from a female donor in good health and CMV-seropositive.

V is TRBV5-1 and J is TRBJ1-1, with D unresolved. The germline V gene encodes CDR1 SGHRS and CDR2 YFSETQ. The V gene lost 7 bases and the J gene lost 4 bases, with 8 bases spanning the gap. The CDR3 sequence is 11 residues long. The CDR3 sequence: CASHLGTEAFF. Written as DNA, the CDR3 is TGCGCCAGCCACCTAGGCACTGAAGCTTTCTTT.

The chain recombines TRBV7-2 with TRBJ2-7; D may be TRBD2 (7 bases). The CDR3 consists of 13 residues. Trimming cost V 8 bases and J 3 bases, with 14 bases left between them. Germline assignment: CDR1 SGHTA and CDR2 FQGNSA. CDR3 amino acids: CASGEGGDYEQYF. CDR3 in DNA: TGTGCCAGCGGTGAAGGGGGGGACTACGAGCAGTACTTC.

The chain has TRBV5-8 and TRBJ1-4; D call uncertain. Germline values: CDR1 SGHTS, CDR2 YDEGEE. CDR3 length: 18 amino acids. V gave up 4 bases and J gave up 2 bases, with 21 bases separating them. CDR3 loop: CASSLGSLGVLTNEKLFF. The CDR3 DNA reads TGTGCCAGCAGCCTCGGTAGCTTGGGAGTTTTGACTAATGAAAAACTGTTTTTT.

About this clone itself: The same CDR3 also results from other DNA sequences found in this sample. This rearrangement joins TRBV5-1 to TRBJ2-7; TRBD1 might be the D (5 bases). The CDR3 spans 15 residues. CDR1 is SGHRS and CDR2 is YFSETQ in the germline V gene. Trimming stripped 4 bases from V and 10 bases from J, with 24 bases between. CDR3 DNA: TGCGCCAGCAGCCTGGTTGGCAGGGTGATAGGCGAACAGTACTTC. It is translated as CASSLVGRVIGEQYF.

This clone was picked up a small number of times. The chain has TRBV19 and TRBJ1-2; TRBD1 might be the D (5 bases). The CDR3 loop spans 14 amino acids. V gave up 5 bases and J gave up 7 bases, with 17 bases separating them. Looked up from germline, CDR1 is LNHDA and CDR2 is SQIVND (reference sequence). The DNA for the CDR3 is TGTGCCAGTAGTCGGTCAGGCAGGCAGGGTGGCTACACCTTC. It yields the protein CASSRSGRQGGYTF.

The chain has TRBV5-1 and TRBJ2-5; 7 bases are a match to TRBD1. This CDR3 has 16 residues. CDR1 SGHRS and CDR2 YFSETQ come from the germline V gene. Trimming removed 2 bases from V and 5 bases from J; junction bases left unmatched: 12. This CDR3 reads CASSLTGASLVETQYF. The DNA of the CDR3 is TGCGCCAGCAGCTTAACAGGGGCAAGTTTGGTGGAGACCCAGTACTTC.

This clone was observed a few times. V gene TRBV10-3 combines with J gene TRBJ2-2, with unresolved D. The CDR3 has 13 residues. The V end was cut by 2 bases, the J end by 6 bases, with 7 bases between. Germline CDR1 is ENHRY and CDR2 is SYGVKD. CDR3 residues: CAISELSPGELFF. CDR3 bases: TGTGCCATCAGTGAGCTGTCTCCCGGGGAGCTGTTTTTT.

The chain is built from TRBV2 and TRBJ1-1, with TRBD1 matching 7 bases. The germline V gene encodes CDR1 SNHLY and CDR2 FYNNEI. V trimming: 10 bases; J trimming: 0 bases; junction bases outside the gene matches: 8. This CDR3 is 14 amino acids long. CDR3 bases: TGTGCCACCATGGAAGGACAGGTGAACACTGAAGCTTTCTTT. Translation: CATMEGQVNTEAFF.

Concerning this clone: The sample has other DNA sequences that encode this CDR3 too. The rearrangement links TRBV7-3 to TRBJ2-3; weak D call: TRBD2 (6 bases). The CDR3 is 13 amino acids. V was clipped by 6 bases and J by 5 bases, with 12 bases between them. Germline values: CDR1 SGHTA, CDR2 FQGTGA. The CDR3 nucleotides read TGTGCCAGCAGGTCAACAGCGGGAGATACGCAGTATTTT. Amino acid sequence: CASRSTAGDTQYF.

CDR3: CASSLDITGGDGYTF. CDR3 in DNA: TGCGCCAGCAGCTTGGATATTACAGGGGGCGATGGCTACACCTTC. This chain links TRBV5-1 with TRBJ1-2; TRBD1 matches 9 bases. With V trimmed by 0 bases and J by 6 bases, 6 bases remained unmatched. The CDR3 is 15 residues long. The germline gives CDR1 SGHRS, CDR2 YFSETQ. Together with reference TRBV5-1 and TRBJ1-2, the CDR3 gives the full variable domain: KAGVTQTPRYLIKTRGQQVTLSCSPISGHRSVSWYQQTPGQGLQFLFEYFSETQRNKGNFPGRFSGRQFSNSRSEMNVSTLELGDSALYLCASSLDITGGDGYTFGSGTRLTVV.

This chain joins TRBV5-1 and TRBJ2-1, with 12 nucleotides matching TRBD2. J gave up 3 bases and V 2 bases, and 3 bases lay outside the gene matches. The CDR3 has 16 residues. Germline values: CDR1 SGHRS, CDR2 YFSETQ. CDR3 loop: CASSLRTSGVYNEQFF. CDR3 nucleotides: TGCGCCAGCAGCTTACGGACTAGCGGGGTCTACAATGAGCAGTTCTTC.

The V call is TRBV7-2, the J call TRBJ2-3, with D perhaps TRBD2 (6 bases). The germline V and J ends were trimmed by 4 bases and 10 bases, with 18 bases remaining between them. Germline V CDR1 and CDR2: SGHTA, FQGNSA. The CDR3 runs to 14 residues. The CDR3 DNA reads TGTGCCAGCAGCTCCAGGGCGGGTGGGGAGGCGCAGTATTTT. Its protein product is CASSSRAGGEAQYF.

This clone was found a few times. This chain connects TRBV5-6 to TRBJ2-1, with 9 bases fitting TRBD1. J lost 9 bases, V lost 4 bases, and 14 bases had no gene match. CDR1 is SGHDT, CDR2 YYEEEE, per germline. This CDR3 contains 16 residues. The CDR3: CASSLSRGTGRGEQFF. The DNA of the CDR3 is TGTGCCAGCAGCCTCAGTCGGGGGACAGGGAGAGGTGAGCAGTTCTTC.